This T cell receptor beta chain was observed in a study of blood T cell repertoires in COVID-19. Study-level information: The analysed material was cDNA or gDNA that came from T cells, B-cell-depleted T cells, or PBMCs.

A Seattle source enrolled patients during active infection and followed them longitudinally. Only in-frame clones appear in the TCRdb table, and some are missing; sequencing was by immunoSEQ multiplex PCR. The sample lists roughly 160,000 clones; about 83% were seen once. CDR1 SGHRS and CDR2 YFSETQ come from the germline V gene. V was cut by 0 bases and J by 5 bases, with 17 bases left in between. The CDR3 length is 16 residues. The chain links TRBV5-1 to TRBJ2-5; TRBD2 is a possible D gene (6 bases). The origin of this receptor is a woman in her seventies with COVID-19, enrolled during active disease. Sequencing was carried out using peripheral blood. The CDR3 sequence: CASSLGSLEGAETQYF. In nucleotides, the CDR3 is TGCGCCAGCAGCTTGGGTTCTTTGGAGGGAGCCGAGACCCAGTACTTC.